The 5 T cell receptor beta chains presented below share a single source sample, sequenced in a study of OX40 agonist ivuxolimab in advanced cancers. TCRdb's table, derived via immunoSEQ multiplex PCR, lists solely in-frame clones and lacks some. The sample consists of 40,000 to 60,000 clones, roughly nine tenths of them appearing once. The input for sequencing was CD4+ or CD8+ T cells sorted from blood, taken in a trial of the OX40 agonist ivuxolimab. All receptors come from an adult with an advanced solid tumor such as melanoma, head and neck, liver or kidney cancer.

The table lists this clone with a few counts. V gene TRBV29-1 combines with J gene TRBJ2-3; D uncertain. Germline lookup yields CDR1 SQVTM and CDR2 ANQGSEA. This CDR3 has 11 amino acids. The ends were cut back, 7 bases at V and 4 bases at J, with 9 bases in the middle. The CDR3 loop reads CSAQPADTQYF. The CDR3 nucleotides are TGCAGCGCCCAACCCGCAGATACGCAGTATTTT.

The chain is built from TRBV10-2 and TRBJ1-2; tentative D call: TRBD1 (6 bases). V was cut by 0 bases and J by 7 bases, with 12 bases left in between. CDR3 length equals 14 residues. Germline V gene data show CDR1 as WSHSY and CDR2 as SAAADI. CDR3 protein: CASSESGAAGGYTF. CDR3 DNA: TGCGCCAGCAGTGAGTCGGGGGCTGCAGGTGGCTACACCTTC.

The chain recombines TRBV6-5 with TRBJ1-2, with D maybe TRBD1 (6 bases). Germline values: CDR1 MNHEY, CDR2 SVGAGI. The CDR3 loop spans 15 amino acids. Trimming removed 0 bases from V and 5 bases from J, with 13 bases in between. CDR3 sequence reads: CASSYSRGGRYGYTF. The DNA for the CDR3 is TGTGCCAGCAGTTACTCGAGGGGGGGGAGGTATGGCTACACCTTC.

The rearrangement uses TRBV29-1 and TRBJ1-2; 8 bases agree with TRBD1. Germline V gene sequence: CDR1 SQVTM, CDR2 ANQGSEA. J lost 4 bases, V lost 2 bases, and 3 bases had no gene match. This CDR3 comprises 13 residues. The CDR3 reads CSVESGTGYGYTF. The CDR3 DNA is TGCAGCGTTGAAAGCGGGACAGGCTATGGCTACACCTTC.

This clone was detected only once. The rearrangement joins TRBV6-5 to TRBJ1-5; D gene unclear. Trimming took 6 bases from V and 8 from J, leaving 11 bases between them. CDR3 size: 12 residues. CDR1 and CDR2 from the germline V gene are MNHEY and SVGAGI. In nucleotides, the CDR3 is TGTGCCAGCAGGGAAAGTGTGGAGCCCCAGCATTTT. Residues: CASRESVEPQHF.